The 27 T cell receptor beta chains presented below share a single source sample, sequenced in a study of blood T cell repertoires in COVID-19. Sequencing was performed with immunoSEQ multiplex PCR; in TCRdb, only in-frame clones are kept and a portion is missing. The table includes 200,000 to 250,000 clones, around 88% detected once. The sample taken for sequencing was PBMCs or T cells enriched from blood (not recorded which). These receptors all come from a woman in her fifties or sixties who had recovered from COVID-19.

The V gene is TRBV9, the J gene TRBJ2-1; 11 nucleotides align to TRBD2. Trimming took 0 bases from V and 4 from J; bases not matched to a gene: 0. Germline V CDR1 and CDR2: SGDLS, YYNGEE. CDR3 size: 15 residues. The CDR3 sequence: CASSVASGGYNEQFF. The CDR3 DNA reads TGTGCCAGCAGCGTAGCTAGCGGGGGGTACAATGAGCAGTTCTTC.

J is TRBJ2-3 and V is TRBV28; D is unresolved. Germline-derived CDR1 and CDR2 are MDHEN and SYDVKM. V was shortened by 6 bases and J by 10 bases, with 11 bases between the two germline ends. The CDR3 extends over 11 amino acids. This CDR3 reads CASSHQLPQYF. The CDR3 DNA is TGTGCCAGCAGCCACCAACTGCCGCAGTATTTT.

The chain is built from TRBV5-1 and TRBJ1-2, with TRBD1 identical over 9 bases. In germline, CDR1 is SGHRS, CDR2 YFSETQ. The V gene end was trimmed by 4 bases and the J gene end by 7 bases; junction bases not matched to a gene: 11. The CDR3 spans 15 residues. The CDR3 region is CASSVGQGSLVGYTF. The CDR3 DNA is TGCGCCAGCAGCGTAGGACAGGGGAGTTTAGTTGGCTACACCTTC. Complete variable domain (other parts from reference TRBV5-1 and TRBJ1-2): KAGVTQTPRYLIKTRGQQVTLSCSPISGHRSVSWYQQTPGQGLQFLFEYFSETQRNKGNFPGRFSGRQFSNSRSEMNVSTLELGDSALYLCASSVGQGSLVGYTFGSGTRLTVV.

The chain uses TRBV7-8 and TRBJ1-6; D ambiguous. Trimming took off 5 bases at V and 6 bases at J, with 11 bases between the two ends. Germline CDR1 is SGHVS and CDR2 is FQNEAQ. This CDR3 is built from 14 residues. CDR3 region: CASSNTALNSPLHF. The CDR3 DNA is TGTGCCAGCAGCAACACAGCACTTAATTCACCCCTCCACTTT.

J is TRBJ2-7 and V is TRBV4-1, with 8 positions matching TRBD1. The CDR3 is made up of 15 amino acids. Germline V lookup: CDR1 MGHRA, CDR2 YSYEKL. V dropped 2 bases and J dropped 3; count of bases not matched to a gene: 6. The CDR3 here is CASSQLGQGLYEQYF. The CDR3 DNA reads TGCGCCAGCAGCCAACTCGGACAGGGCCTCTACGAGCAGTACTTC.

J is TRBJ1-3 and V is TRBV19; weak D call: TRBD1 (6 bases). This CDR3 comprises 14 residues. Germline CDR1 is LNHDA and CDR2 is SQIVND (reference sequence). The V end was cut by 3 bases, the J end by 4 bases, with 10 bases between. CDR3 amino acids: CASSIRGYGNTIYF. CDR3 nucleotides: TGTGCCAGTAGTATCAGGGGTTACGGAAACACCATATATTTT.

The V and J genes are TRBV7-2 and TRBJ1-1; no definite D call. Germline V gives CDR1 SGHTA, CDR2 FQGNSA. V was shortened by 3 bases and J by 0 bases, with 8 bases between the two germline ends. The CDR3 extends over 14 amino acids. The CDR3 nucleotides read TGTGCCAGCAGCTTCGGCAGGTTGAACACTGAAGCTTTCTTT. Translation: CASSFGRLNTEAFF.

The table lists this clone with many counts. The chain uses TRBV7-8 and TRBJ2-7; D may be TRBD2 (5 bases). The CDR3 runs to 14 residues. CDR1 is SGHVS and CDR2 is FQNEAQ in the germline V gene. V was trimmed by 8 bases and J by 3 bases, leaving 17 bases between them. CDR3 loop: CASGSLESYYEQYF. The CDR3 DNA is TGTGCCAGCGGGAGTTTAGAGAGCTACTACGAGCAGTACTTC.

The chain combines TRBV10-1 with TRBJ2-1; 13 bases match TRBD2. This CDR3 spans 15 amino acids. The trim removed 5 bases at V and 5 bases at J, leaving 3 bases unmatched. Germline CDR1 WNHNN, CDR2 SYGVQD (reference sequence). The CDR3 here is CASSSLAGGHNEQFF. The DNA for the CDR3 is TGCGCCAGCAGTTCACTAGCGGGGGGGCACAATGAGCAGTTCTTC.

This clone has more than one count but fewer than ten. This chain connects TRBV28 to TRBJ2-1; 8 bases agree with TRBD2. This CDR3 comprises 20 residues. CDR1 and CDR2 from the germline V gene are MDHEN and SYDVKM. The V and J ends lost 5 bases and 8 bases, in that order; junction bases with no gene match: 26. Here the CDR3 reads CASSLSVVRGTSQSFYEQFF. As DNA, the CDR3 is TGTGCCAGCAGTCTTTCTGTCGTGAGGGGGACTAGTCAATCCTTTTATGAGCAGTTCTTC.

This clone has only a few counts. This rearrangement joins TRBV6-1 to TRBJ2-7; possibly TRBD2 for D (6 bases). V was cut by 1 base and J by 2 bases, with 15 bases left in between. Germline CDR1 and CDR2: MNHNS and SASEGT. This CDR3 has 16 residues. The CDR3 protein is CASSEEEGTMAYEQYF. DNA for the CDR3: TGTGCCAGCAGTGAAGAGGAGGGAACAATGGCCTACGAGCAGTACTTC.

This clone occurred a few times. V usage is TRBV7-2 and J usage is TRBJ2-7; TRBD1 is a possible D gene (5 bases). The CDR3 covers 16 residues. V dropped 5 bases and J dropped 0 bases, with 17 bases sitting between them. Germline values: CDR1 SGHTA, CDR2 FQGNSA. The CDR3 region is CASSTILGGASYEQYF. In nucleotides, the CDR3 is TGTGCCAGCAGCACGATACTTGGTGGGGCCTCCTACGAGCAGTACTTC.

The J gene is TRBJ1-3, the V gene TRBV30; D call uncertain. V dropped 3 bases and J dropped 1 base, with 7 bases sitting between them. The germline V gene encodes CDR1 GTSNPN and CDR2 SVGIG (reference sequence). The CDR3 sequence is 13 residues long. For the CDR3, the DNA is TGTGCCTGGAGATTTATGTCTGGAAACACCATATATTTT. It codes for CAWRFMSGNTIYF.

This clone was counted only a few times. The V call is TRBV29-1, the J call TRBJ2-7; possibly TRBD2 for D (6 bases). Germline CDR1 reads SQVTM; CDR2 reads ANQGSEA. V gave up 7 bases and J gave up 7 bases, with 20 bases separating them. There are 13 residues in the CDR3. CDR3 residues: CSAGSGTGGEQYF. In DNA, the CDR3 is TGCAGCGCTGGGTCCGGGACTGGGGGGGAGCAGTACTTC.

The rearrangement links TRBV11-3 to TRBJ2-7, with TRBD1 matching 7 bases. CDR3 length: 14 amino acids. V gave up 1 base and J gave up 3 bases; unmatched junction bases: 3. Germline CDR1 and CDR2: SGHNT and YENEEA. CDR3 coding DNA: TGTGCCAGCAGCTTAGTCGGGACAGTCTACGAGCAGTACTTC. Amino acids: CASSLVGTVYEQYF.

The gene calls are TRBV7-2 and TRBJ1-5; possibly TRBD1 for D (5 bases). Germline CDR1 SGHTA, CDR2 FQGNSA. The CDR3 runs to 14 residues. V was pared by 2 bases and J by 0 bases, with 5 bases between. The CDR3 region has the DNA TGTGCCAGCAGCTTACAGGGTAGCAATCAGCCCCAGCATTTT. Translated: CASSLQGSNQPQHF.

The rearrangement uses TRBV10-2 and TRBJ2-7, with no clear D. Germline lookup yields CDR1 WSHSY and CDR2 SAAADI. V was pared by 6 bases and J by 2 bases, with 8 bases between. CDR3 size: 12 residues. CDR3 sequence: CASRQEPYEQYF. CDR3 DNA sequence: TGCGCCAGCAGGCAGGAACCCTACGAGCAGTACTTC.

The chain couples TRBV4-3 to TRBJ2-1, with D unclear. This CDR3 is 15 amino acids long. CDR1 and CDR2 (germline): LGHNA, YSLEER. With 0 bases removed from V and 12 bases from J, the gap between germline ends came to 18 bases. The CDR3 coding sequence is TGCGCCAGCAGCCAAGATCATAGCCTCCCGTTGGGGCAGTTCTTC. Its translation: CASSQDHSLPLGQFF.

V is TRBV6-5 and J is TRBJ1-2, with 7 bases aligning to TRBD1. The CDR3 runs to 15 residues. V lost 2 bases and J lost 8; bases outside the gene matches: 11. The germline CDR1 and CDR2 sequences are MNHEY and SVGAGI. CDR3 loop: CASSYIIGGGTGYTF. For the CDR3, the DNA is TGTGCCAGCAGTTACATAATTGGAGGGGGCACAGGCTACACCTTC.

The V call is TRBV27, the J call TRBJ1-2, with TRBD1 matching 7 bases. Germline V gene sequence: CDR1 MNHEY, CDR2 SMNVEV (reference sequence). The CDR3 covers 15 residues. The ends lost 6 bases at V and 2 bases at J; junction bases unmatched: 9. The CDR3 protein is CASRPTGEENYGYTF. CDR3 bases: TGTGCCAGCAGACCTACAGGGGAAGAGAACTATGGCTACACCTTC.

The genes are TRBV29-1 and TRBJ1-1, with no clear D. Trimming pared 7 bases from V and 4 bases from J, leaving 22 bases between. CDR1 and CDR2 from the germline V gene are SQVTM and ANQGSEA. This CDR3 comprises 15 residues. The CDR3 region has the DNA TGCAGCGCTTCCCAATTAAGCGGGGTTGGCACTGAAGCTTTCTTT. Protein: CSASQLSGVGTEAFF.

The chain is built from TRBV11-3 and TRBJ1-6, with TRBD1 matching 9 bases. CDR1 SGHNT and CDR2 YENEEA come from the germline V gene. The CDR3 runs to 15 residues. With 6 bases clipped from V and 13 bases from J, the junction kept 13 bases outside the gene matches. The CDR3 protein is CASSQSRTGVSPLHF. The CDR3 nucleotides read TGTGCCAGCAGTCAATCGCGGACAGGGGTCTCTCCCCTCCACTTT. Complete variable domain (other parts from reference TRBV11-3 and TRBJ1-6): EAGVVQSPRYKIIEKKQPVAFWCNPISGHNTLYWYLQNLGQGPELLIRYENEEAVDDSQLPKDRFSAERLKGVDSTLKIQPAELGDSAVYLCASSQSRTGVSPLHFGNGTRLTVT.

This chain connects TRBV6-2 or TRBV6-3 to TRBJ2-1, with 9 nucleotides matching TRBD1. The CDR3 is 16 amino acids. Germline V gene data show CDR1 as MNHEY and CDR2 as SVGEGT. Germline trimming cut 5 bases from V and 10 bases from J; bases unmatched to any gene: 15. CDR3 loop: CASSTPGTGIFGEQFF. The DNA for the CDR3 is TGTGCCAGCAGTACCCCCGGGACAGGGATCTTTGGCGAGCAGTTCTTC.

This clone was seen a single time. The rearrangement joins TRBV7-3 to TRBJ2-2; the D gene is possibly TRBD1 (6 bases). Trimming took off 5 bases at V and 5 bases at J, with 9 bases between the two ends. The CDR3 extends over 13 amino acids. CDR1 SGHTA and CDR2 FQGTGA come from the germline V gene. CDR3 sequence reads: CASSPQGTGELFF. DNA for the CDR3: TGTGCCAGCAGCCCTCAGGGGACCGGGGAGCTGTTTTTT.

This sequence joins TRBV4-1 and TRBJ1-6; maybe TRBD1 (6 bases). The germline V gene encodes CDR1 MGHRA and CDR2 YSYEKL. Trimming pared 0 bases from V and 9 bases from J, leaving 15 bases between. The CDR3 runs 16 residues. CDR3 residues: CASSQDRVQGSSPLHF. As DNA, the CDR3 is TGCGCCAGCAGCCAAGATCGGGTGCAGGGGAGTTCACCCCTCCACTTT.

The chain recombines TRBV5-4 with TRBJ2-3; possibly TRBD1 for D (6 bases). The ends were cut back, 5 bases at V and 4 bases at J, with 14 bases in the middle. Germline V lookup: CDR1 SGHNT, CDR2 YYREEE (reference sequence). CDR3 size: 14 residues. The CDR3 sequence is CASRAWGHPDTQYF. Here the CDR3 DNA reads TGTGCCAGCAGGGCGTGGGGGCATCCAGATACGCAGTATTTT.

The chain combines TRBV5-4 with TRBJ2-1, with TRBD2 identical over 12 bases. V shed 0 bases, J shed 3 bases, and the junction held 1 base outside the gene matches. Per germline, CDR1 SGHNT and CDR2 YYREEE (reference sequence). The CDR3 has 16 residues. The CDR3 reads CASSLGTSGNYNEQFF. CDR3 bases: TGTGCCAGCAGCTTGGGGACTAGCGGGAACTACAATGAGCAGTTCTTC.